Listed below are T cell receptor beta chains from one sample, sequenced in a study of T-cell memory formation after mild COVID-19. TCRdb re-analysed the 5' RACE reads in MiXCR, keeping a single row per CDR3 protein. The top ten hold about 8.1% of the sample, which has roughly 510,000 distinct CDR3 sequences, 17% seen once. The sample taken for sequencing was PBMCs or a T cell subset sorted from them (not recorded which). These receptors all come from an adult woman who had mild COVID-19 (a few samples of this study predate the infection). Cell type and time point are not known. Both conserved end residues are part of each CDR3. D genes are given only for firm matches. Where a row states a size, it is once, few, many or the class of an expanded clone; other rows omit it.

CDR3	DNA	size	V	J	D
CATSAGHLRNTIYF	TGTGCCACCAGCGCGGGACACTTACGAAACACCATATATTTT	-	TRBV24-1	TRBJ1-3	-
CASSLVVGVSWEQYF	TGCGCCAGCAGCTTGGTAGTAGGGGTATCGTGGGAGCAGTACTTC	-	TRBV5-1	TRBJ2-7	-
CASSLGSWVGGNTEAFF	TGCGCCAGCAGCTTGGGTTCCTGGGTAGGAGGGAACACTGAAGCTTTCTTT	-	TRBV5-1	TRBJ1-1	-
CASSVGQGGAPGEQYF	TGTGCCAGCAGCGTAGGACAGGGAGGGGCCCCGGGCGAGCAGTACTTC	few	TRBV9	TRBJ2-7	-
CASSERQGGGPGYNEQFF	TGTGCCAGCAGCGAGCGACAGGGCGGGGGACCAGGATACAATGAGCAGTTCTTC	-	TRBV7-9	TRBJ2-1	-
CASSLAVGGEGKLFF	TGCGCCAGCAGCTTGGCCGTGGGGGGCGAAGGAAAACTGTTTTTT	few	TRBV5-1	TRBJ1-4	-
CASSSTSGGARTQYF	TGTGCCAGCAGCTCTACGAGCGGGGGGGCACGGACCCAGTACTTC	-	TRBV11-2	TRBJ2-5	TRBD2
CASSIGRTLNGDGYTF	TGTGCCAGTAGTATCGGTCGGACCCTAAATGGGGATGGCTACACCTTC	-	TRBV19	TRBJ1-2	-
CASSIPSRRLTGELFF	TGTGCCAGTAGTATTCCCTCCAGACGACTAACCGGGGAGCTGTTTTTT	-	TRBV19	TRBJ2-2	-
CSASGRAGYGYTF	TGCAGTGCTAGTGGGCGAGCGGGGTATGGCTACACCTTC	-	TRBV20-1	TRBJ1-2	-
CASSSGGTGTLNEKLFF	TGTGCCAGCAGCTCGGGGGGGACAGGGACTTTGAATGAAAAACTGTTTTTT	-	TRBV7-2	TRBJ1-4	TRBD1
CASSIGASGTFSTDTQYF	TGTGCCAGTAGTATAGGGGCTAGCGGGACGTTTAGCACAGATACGCAGTATTTT	few	TRBV19	TRBJ2-3	TRBD2
CASSLDLPGNSPLHF	TGCGCCAGCAGCTTGGACCTGCCGGGGAATTCACCCCTCCACTTT	few	TRBV5-1	TRBJ1-6	-
CASSQETDYNEQFF	TGTGCCAGCAGCCAAGAGACCGATTACAATGAGCAGTTCTTC	-	TRBV3-1	TRBJ2-1	-
CASSYFPGGAGANVLTF	TGTGCCAGCAGTTACTTCCCGGGAGGAGCTGGGGCCAACGTCCTGACTTTC	few	TRBV6-5	TRBJ2-6	TRBD2
CASTLGTGRNNSPLHF	TGTGCCAGCACCCTGGGGACAGGGCGGAATAATTCACCCCTCCACTTT	few	TRBV2	TRBJ1-6	TRBD1
CASSTTGVEQYF	TGTGCCAGCAGTACCACAGGTGTCGAGCAGTACTTC	few	TRBV6-6	TRBJ2-7	-
CASSSTGQNTEAFF	TGTGCCAGCAGTTCGACGGGACAGAACACTGAAGCTTTCTTT	-	TRBV27	TRBJ1-1	-
CASSVGVRDTQYF	TGTGCCAGCAGCGTAGGAGTACGAGATACGCAGTATTTT	few	TRBV9	TRBJ2-3	-
CASSPWAPGGYQPQHF	TGCGCCAGCAGCCCTTGGGCTCCAGGGGGTTATCAGCCCCAGCATTTT	few	TRBV4-1	TRBJ1-5	TRBD1
CASSLYSGGNQPQHF	TGCGCCAGCAGCTTATATTCCGGCGGCAATCAGCCCCAGCATTTT	few	TRBV5-1	TRBJ1-5	-
CASSKGGTGNIQYF	TGTGCCAGTAGTAAAGGGGGCACTGGAAACATTCAGTACTTC	few	TRBV19	TRBJ2-4	TRBD1
CASSYMGSGQPQHF	TGTGCCAGCAGTTACATGGGGAGCGGGCAGCCCCAGCATTTT	few	TRBV6-5	TRBJ1-5	-
CASSLRDRGSPLHF	TGTGCCAGCAGTTTACGAGACAGGGGATCACCCCTCCACTTT	-	TRBV27	TRBJ1-6	TRBD1
CASSLAGQKTVAFF	TGCGCCAGCAGCTTGGCGGGACAGAAAACTGTGGCTTTCTTT	-	TRBV5-1	TRBJ1-1	TRBD1